A selection of T cell receptor beta chains follows, all from one sample in a study of CD8+ T cells in alopecia areata. The protocol was immunoSEQ multiplex PCR, while the TCRdb copy is restricted to in-frame clones and leaves out a portion. In the table there are around 100,000 clones, around 71% of which are singletons. The starting material was CD8+ T cells sorted from blood, obtained at approximately week 42, from a patient treated with tofacitinib. The receptors were gathered from a human donor with alopecia areata. CDR3s include the opening cysteine and the closing phenylalanine or tryptophan. Fields, in order: V gene, D gene, J gene, clone size, CDR3 DNA, CDR3 protein. A D gene is named only where the DNA matches it firmly. The size field is filled for only some rows; it gives once, few, many or a size class.

TRBV7-8	TRBD2	TRBJ2-3	-	TGTGCCAGCAGCTTAGCTATCCCGGGACTAGAAGTAACAGATACGCAGTATTTT	CASSLAIPGLEVTDTQYF
TRBV9	-	TRBJ2-5	-	TGTGCCAGCAGCGTAGTGCCCGGACAGCAAGAGACCCAGTACTTC	CASSVVPGQQETQYF
TRBV12-5	-	TRBJ2-1	-	TGTGCTAGTGGGCTTACTAGCTACAATGAGCAGTTCTTC	CASGLTSYNEQFF
TRBV9	-	TRBJ2-3	-	TGTGCCAGCAGCATCACGGGGTCCAACACAGATACGCAGTATTTT	CASSITGSNTDTQYF
TRBV6-5	-	TRBJ2-1	-	TGTGCCAGCAGTTACCGGGCTGACAGTGAGCAGTTCTTC	CASSYRADSEQFF
TRBV11-1	-	TRBJ1-4	few	TGTGCCAGCCGAGGGAGAGATAATGAAAAACTGTTTTTT	CASRGRDNEKLFF
TRBV6-6	-	TRBJ2-1	-	TGTGCCAGCAGTTACGAACGGAACAATGAGCAGTTCTTC	CASSYERNNEQFF
TRBV19	-	TRBJ2-6	-	TGTGCCAGTAGAGAGGAATCCTCCGGGGCCAACGTCCTGACTTTC	CASREESSGANVLTF
TRBV7-3	-	TRBJ1-1	-	TGTGCCAGCAGCTCAGACCCTTACACTGAAGCTTTCTTT	CASSSDPYTEAFF
TRBV5-4	TRBD1	TRBJ2-7	-	TGTGCCAGCAGCGTCGACAGGGGGAACGAGCAGTACTTC	CASSVDRGNEQYF
TRBV10-3	TRBD2	TRBJ2-7	-	TGTGCCATCAGGGAGACTAGCGGGGAGATTTACGAGCAGTACTTC	CAIRETSGEIYEQYF
TRBV19	-	TRBJ1-1	-	TGTGCCAGTAAGGGGAACACTGAAGCTTTCTTT	CASKGNTEAFF
TRBV25-1	-	TRBJ2-3	-	TGTGCCAGCAGTGAATGGGGCAGACTCGGAGATACGCAGTATTTT	CASSEWGRLGDTQYF
TRBV30	-	TRBJ1-1	-	TGTGCCTGGAGTTCGCAGGGGAACACTGAAGCTTTCTTT	CAWSSQGNTEAFF
TRBV7-3	-	TRBJ2-5	once	TGTGCCAGCAGCTTAGCGGGGGCCGGGGAGACCCAGTACTTC	CASSLAGAGETQYF
TRBV13	TRBD1	TRBJ1-2	-	TGTGCCAGCAGCTTCGGGACAGGGGGCGCGTCAGGCTACACCTTC	CASSFGTGGASGYTF
TRBV19	TRBD2	TRBJ2-7	-	TGTGCCAGTTCTCCCTCTGGGGGGGGCTCCTACGAGCAGTACTTC	CASSPSGGGSYEQYF
TRBV19	-	TRBJ1-5	-	TGTGCCAGTAGTATGTCGGGGGGGAGCAATCAGCCCCAGCATTTT	CASSMSGGSNQPQHF
TRBV30	-	TRBJ2-2	-	TGTGCCCTACGTGAAAGGGAGCTGTTTTTT	CALRERELFF
TRBV30	TRBD1	TRBJ1-1	-	TGTGCCGGATGGACAGGGGGATGGACTGAAGCTTTCTTT	CAGWTGGWTEAFF
TRBV7-2	TRBD1	TRBJ1-1	-	TGTGCCAGCAGCTTAGGGACCGGGACAGGGCGAGAAGCTTTCTTT	CASSLGTGTGREAFF
TRBV11-2	-	TRBJ2-1	-	TGTGCCAGCAGCTTAGAGGCAGTTGAGCAGTTCTTC	CASSLEAVEQFF
TRBV2	-	TRBJ2-3	-	TGTGCCAGCAGTGGGGCGGGGAGGACAGATACGCAGTATTTT	CASSGAGRTDTQYF
TRBV4-2	TRBD2	TRBJ2-1	few	TGTGCCAGCAGCCAAGTCTCAGCCGGGGGGGCCTCCTACAATGAGCAGTTCTTC	CASSQVSAGGASYNEQFF
TRBV2	-	TRBJ1-2	-	TGTGCCAGCAGAGCTGACACTAATCCTAACTATGGCTACACCTTC	CASRADTNPNYGYTF
TRBV6-5	-	TRBJ1-2	-	TGTGCCAGCAGTACCGGGGGAAACTATGGCTACACCTTC	CASSTGGNYGYTF
TRBV5-1	-	TRBJ1-1	-	TGCGCCAGCAGCCCGGACGCGAACACTGAAGCTTTCTTT	CASSPDANTEAFF
TRBV29-1	-	TRBJ2-1	-	TGCAGCGCTCACGGGGGGACAGATAACAATGAGCAGTTCTTC	CSAHGGTDNNEQFF
TRBV10-3	-	TRBJ2-7	-	TGTGCCTCACAATCCGCAGGGGAAGGCTACGAGCAGTACTTC	CASQSAGEGYEQYF
TRBV4-1	-	TRBJ2-7	-	TGCGCCAGCAGCCCCCCTCCAGGGCAATCGTTAAACGAGCAGTACTTC	CASSPPPGQSLNEQYF
TRBV19	-	TRBJ1-2	once	TGTGCCAGTAGTGTCAACCAGGAGGGCCTTACACTCAGCTACACCTTC	CASSVNQEGLTLSYTF
TRBV4-3	-	TRBJ1-6	few	TGCGCCAGCAGCCAAGATCTTCCCAAGTATAATTCACCCCTCCACTTT	CASSQDLPKYNSPLHF